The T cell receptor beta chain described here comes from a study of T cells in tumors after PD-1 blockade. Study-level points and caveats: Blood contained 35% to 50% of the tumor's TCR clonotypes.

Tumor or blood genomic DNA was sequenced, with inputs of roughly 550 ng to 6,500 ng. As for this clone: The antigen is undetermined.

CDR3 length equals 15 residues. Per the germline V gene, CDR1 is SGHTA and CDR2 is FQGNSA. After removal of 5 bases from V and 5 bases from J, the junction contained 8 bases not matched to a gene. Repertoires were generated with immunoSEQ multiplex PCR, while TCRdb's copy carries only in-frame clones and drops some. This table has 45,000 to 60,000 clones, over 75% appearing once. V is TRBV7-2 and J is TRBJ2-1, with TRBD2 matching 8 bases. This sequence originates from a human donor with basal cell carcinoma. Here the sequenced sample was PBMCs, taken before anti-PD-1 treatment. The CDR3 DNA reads TGTGCCAGCAGCGTCCGGGGGGGGGCCCACAATGAGCAGTTCTTC. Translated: CASSVRGGAHNEQFF.